This T cell receptor beta chain was sequenced in a study of blood T cells in healthy people across ages. This CDR3 has 15 residues. Trimming took off 1 base at V and 8 bases at J, with 15 bases between the two ends. Germline values: CDR1 SGHRS, CDR2 YFSETQ. A second PCR, run for roughly 7 to 11 cycles, used a sample-barcoded 5' primer plus a J-beta primer mix. The study obtained at least 2.5 million CDR3-containing paired-end reads from every sample. Each CDR3 protein gets one entry after TCRdb re-called the 5' RACE reads with MiXCR. The data show about 290,000 distinct CDR3 sequences, with 27% seen just once and 29% held by the top ten.

The chain recombines TRBV5-1 with TRBJ1-4, with D maybe TRBD1 (6 bases). The sequence was collected from a woman aged 70-85 years in good health. The sample consisted of blood. The CDR3 DNA reads TGCGCCAGCAGCTTGTTGGGGGCCGAGAGAGAAAAACTGTTTTTT. Its translation is CASSLLGAEREKLFF.